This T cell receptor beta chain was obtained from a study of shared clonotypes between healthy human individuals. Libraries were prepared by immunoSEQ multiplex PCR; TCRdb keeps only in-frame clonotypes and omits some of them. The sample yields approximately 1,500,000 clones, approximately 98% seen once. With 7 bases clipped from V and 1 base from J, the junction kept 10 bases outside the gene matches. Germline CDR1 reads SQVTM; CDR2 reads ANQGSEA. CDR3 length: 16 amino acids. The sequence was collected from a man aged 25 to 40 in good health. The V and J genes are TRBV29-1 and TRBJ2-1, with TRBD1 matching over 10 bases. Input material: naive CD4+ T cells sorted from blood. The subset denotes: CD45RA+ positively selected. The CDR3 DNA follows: TGCAGCGCGTTGGGGGGACAGGGGAATTCCTACAATGAGCAGTTCTTC. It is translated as CSALGGQGNSYNEQFF.